These 21 T cell receptor beta chains were all obtained from the same sample, sequenced in a study of T cells in narcolepsy. The assay was immunoSEQ multiplex PCR, and TCRdb's table has in-frame clones only and misses some. This sample has about 41,000 clones, with approximately 90% found just once. The material sequenced was CD45RA- memory CD4+ T cells from PBMCs. These receptors originate from a human donor with narcolepsy.

This clone was seen once. V gene TRBV28 combines with J gene TRBJ2-1, with a possible D match to TRBD2 (6 bases). V shed 7 bases and J shed 4 bases, with 14 bases lying between them. The CDR3 spans 14 residues. Germline V gene data show CDR1 as MDHEN and CDR2 as SYDVKM. The CDR3 coding sequence is TGTGCCAGCAATGGGGGGTATGTATACAATGAGCAGTTCTTC. Translating gives CASNGGYVYNEQFF.

CDR3 amino acids: CASKYGLADNEQFF. The CDR3 nucleotides are TGTGCCAGTAAATACGGACTAGCGGACAATGAGCAGTTCTTC. The genes are TRBV19 and TRBJ2-1; 10 nucleotides match TRBD2. The germline gives CDR1 LNHDA, CDR2 SQIVND (reference sequence). V lost 7 bases, J lost 5 bases, and 5 bases stayed unmatched. The CDR3 runs 14 residues.

The V and J genes are TRBV7-6 and TRBJ2-2; maybe TRBD1 (5 bases). Looked up from germline, CDR1 is SGHVS and CDR2 is FNYEAQ. The V gene lost 5 bases and the J gene lost 3 bases, with 10 bases spanning the gap. This CDR3 has 14 residues. The CDR3 sequence is CASSRKTDTGELFF. In nucleotides, the CDR3 is TGTGCCAGCAGCCGAAAGACAGACACCGGGGAGCTGTTTTTT.

V and J are TRBV2 and TRBJ1-5, with a possible D match to TRBD1 (5 bases). Germline V gives CDR1 SNHLY, CDR2 FYNNEI. The CDR3 extends over 15 amino acids. Trimming took off 2 bases at V and 5 bases at J, with 13 bases between the two ends. The chain's CDR3 is CASSETGTAYQPQHF. CDR3 DNA: TGTGCCAGCAGTGAAACCGGGACCGCTTATCAGCCCCAGCATTTT. The variable domain in full, with the rest retrieved from reference TRBV2 and TRBJ1-5, is EPEVTQTPSHQVTQMGQEVILRCVPISNHLYFYWYRQILGQKVEFLVSFYNNEISEKSEIFDDQFSVERPDGSNFTLKIRSTKLEDSAMYFCASSETGTAYQPQHFGDGTRLSIL.

The chain combines TRBV5-6 with TRBJ2-6; a weak D match, TRBD2 (5 bases). The CDR3 is made up of 15 amino acids. Germline V gene sequence: CDR1 SGHDT, CDR2 YYEEEE. V dropped 1 base and J dropped 2 bases, with 7 bases sitting between them. Written as DNA, the CDR3 is TGTGCCAGCAGCTTGAGCGGAACTGGGGCCAACGTCCTGACTTTC. Amino acid sequence: CASSLSGTGANVLTF.

This clone was seen a single time. This sequence joins TRBV14 and TRBJ1-1; no firm D call. The CDR3 is made up of 13 amino acids. Trimming removed 1 base from V and 5 bases from J, with 8 bases in between. CDR1 is SGHDN, CDR2 FVKESK, per germline. The CDR3 spells CASSQGAETEAFF. For the CDR3, the DNA is TGTGCCAGCAGCCAAGGGGCGGAGACTGAAGCTTTCTTT. The complete variable domain, with remaining parts taken from reference TRBV14 and TRBJ1-1, reads EAGVTQFPSHSVIEKGQTVTLRCDPISGHDNLYWYRRVMGKEIKFLLHFVKESKQDESGMPNNRFLAERTGGTYSTLKVQPAELEDSGVYFCASSQGAETEAFFGQGTRLTVV.

The CDR3 DNA is TGTGCCAGCAGCCTCCTACAGGACTGGGGAAGCGATGGCTACACCTTC. Its protein is CASSLLQDWGSDGYTF. V and J are TRBV7-9 and TRBJ1-2; D might be TRBD1 (5 bases). The CDR3 spans 16 residues. Trimming cost V 5 bases and J 6 bases, with 22 bases left between them. Germline V CDR1 and CDR2: SEHNR, FQNEAQ (reference sequence).

The chain couples TRBV27 to TRBJ2-5; maybe TRBD2 (6 bases). Trimming cost V 6 bases and J 5 bases, with 16 bases left between them. Germline lookup yields CDR1 MNHEY and CDR2 SMNVEV (reference sequence). The CDR3 spans 14 residues. This chain's CDR3 is CASRSNNGGETQYF. Here the CDR3 DNA reads TGTGCCAGCAGGTCTAATAATGGAGGGGAGACCCAGTACTTC.

The V and J genes are TRBV5-1 and TRBJ1-1; TRBD1 aligns across 7 bases. The CDR3 extends over 13 amino acids. V shed 2 bases, J shed 4 bases, and the junction held 2 bases outside the gene matches. CDR1 and CDR2 (germline): SGHRS, YFSETQ. The CDR3 DNA reads TGCGCCAGCAGCTTTCAGGGGGTCACTGAAGCTTTCTTT. It translates to CASSFQGVTEAFF.

The chain links TRBV11-3 to TRBJ1-5, with TRBD1 as a possible D gene (5 bases). With 5 bases removed from V and 1 base from J, the gap between germline ends came to 9 bases. CDR1 is SGHNT and CDR2 is YENEEA in the germline V gene. This CDR3 region has 14 residues. CDR3 loop: CASSQSGSNQPQHF. The CDR3 coding sequence is TGTGCCAGCAGCCAGTCAGGGAGCAATCAGCCCCAGCATTTT.

The chain is built from TRBV9 and TRBJ2-1; D gene uncertain. Germline V CDR1 and CDR2: SGDLS, YYNGEE. The CDR3 loop spans 12 amino acids. Trimming took 0 bases from V and 10 from J, leaving 8 bases between them. CDR3 nucleotide sequence: TGTGCCAGCAGCGTAGCTGAGAGAGAGCAGTTCTTC. It encodes CASSVAEREQFF.

This rearrangement joins TRBV6-4 to TRBJ1-1; D may be TRBD1 (5 bases). The V end was cut by 5 bases, the J end by 1 base, with 11 bases between. The CDR3 has 14 residues. Germline CDR1 and CDR2: MRHNA and SNTAGT. The CDR3 DNA reads as TGTGCCAGCAGTAGGTTCGGGGGGAACACTGAAGCTTTCTTT. Translation: CASSRFGGNTEAFF.

The chain joins TRBV25-1 to TRBJ2-3, with D unclear. The length of the CDR3 is 13 residues. Per germline, CDR1 MGHDK and CDR2 SYGVNS. The V gene lost 4 bases and the J gene lost 5 bases, with 10 bases spanning the gap. The CDR3 nucleotides are TGTGCCAGCAGTGCGATAGATAAAGATACGCAGTATTTT. Translating it yields CASSAIDKDTQYF.

V gene TRBV5-1 combines with J gene TRBJ2-3, with 11 positions matching TRBD2. CDR1 and CDR2 (germline): SGHRS, YFSETQ. Trimming removed 4 bases from V and 3 bases from J; junction bases left unmatched: 7. This CDR3 contains 16 residues. The CDR3 bases are TGCGCCAGCAGCCAACTAGCGGGAGAGGCAACAGATACGCAGTATTTT. Translating gives CASSQLAGEATDTQYF.

This sequence joins TRBV5-5 and TRBJ2-3, with 12 positions matching TRBD1. CDR1 and CDR2 (germline): SGHKS, YYEKEE (reference sequence). V dropped 1 base and J dropped 5; count of bases not matched to a gene: 5. There are 16 residues in the CDR3. The CDR3 DNA reads TGTGCCAGCAGCTTGTCGGGACAGGGGGCAATAGATACGCAGTATTTT. Protein product: CASSLSGQGAIDTQYF.

This chain links TRBV5-4 with TRBJ2-3; TRBD2 matches at 10 bases. Germline V gene data show CDR1 as SGHNT and CDR2 as YYREEE (reference sequence). J lost 4 bases, V lost 5 bases, and 10 bases had no gene match. The length of the CDR3 is 16 residues. The CDR3 spells CASSLYTSGASDTQYF. CDR3 in DNA: TGTGCCAGCAGTCTTTACACTAGCGGGGCTTCAGATACGCAGTATTTT.

The chain carries TRBV4-3 and TRBJ1-6; D is unclear. V was shortened by 2 bases and J by 1 base, with 6 bases between the two germline ends. The CDR3 sequence is 15 residues long. The germline gives CDR1 LGHNA, CDR2 YSLEER. The CDR3 DNA follows: TGCGCCAGCAGCCAATGGAGTTCCTATAATTCACCCCTCCACTTT. Its translation is CASSQWSSYNSPLHF.

The chain is built from TRBV7-8 and TRBJ1-2; tentatively, D is TRBD1 (6 bases). V was pared by 4 bases and J by 1 base, with 13 bases between. Germline CDR1 is SGHVS and CDR2 is FQNEAQ. CDR3 length: 15 residues. The CDR3: CASSSEGGFNYGYTF. CDR3 coding DNA: TGTGCCAGCAGCTCTGAAGGGGGTTTTAACTATGGCTACACCTTC. Full variable domain (missing parts from reference TRBV7-8 and TRBJ1-2): GAGVSQSPRYKVAKRGQDVALRCDPISGHVSLFWYQQALGQGPEFLTYFQNEAQLDKSGLPSDRFFAERPEGSVSTLKIQRTQQEDSAVYLCASSSEGGFNYGYTFGSGTRLTVV.

The chain links TRBV6-6 to TRBJ1-2; 7 nucleotides match TRBD1. The CDR3 totals 12 residues. Trimming at V came to 5 bases and at J to 8 bases, leaving 5 bases not matched to a gene. Germline V gene data show CDR1 as MNHNY and CDR2 as SVGAGI (reference sequence). CDR3 region: CASSGQAEGYTF. The CDR3 DNA sequence: TGTGCCAGCAGTGGACAGGCTGAGGGCTACACCTTC.

The chain has TRBV2 and TRBJ2-1, with unresolved D. The germline V gene has CDR1 SNHLY and CDR2 FYNNEI. The CDR3 loop spans 15 amino acids. Trimming pared 7 bases from V and 8 bases from J, leaving 21 bases between. CDR3 sequence: CASIPTGRIDDEQFF. The CDR3 nucleotides are TGTGCCAGCATCCCGACGGGCAGGATAGACGATGAGCAGTTCTTC.

The chain employs TRBV9 and TRBJ2-2; TRBD1 matches at 10 bases. The CDR3 is 15 residues long. The V segment lost 2 bases and the J segment 7 bases; nucleotides outside the gene matches: 5. Germline loops: CDR1 SGDLS, CDR2 YYNGEE. CDR3: CASSVRQGAGGELFF. The CDR3 DNA reads as TGTGCCAGCAGCGTTCGACAGGGGGCCGGCGGGGAGCTGTTTTTT.